The 9 T cell receptor beta chains below all came from one sample that was sequenced in a study of T cell responses to AZD1222 COVID-19 vaccine. Assay used: immunoSEQ multiplex PCR; TCRdb lists only in-frame clones, some missing. The sample contains 100,000 or so clones, about 90% of which appear only once. The material sequenced was peripheral blood, taken on day 0 of AZD1222 vaccination. All receptors come from an adult in good health.

This rearrangement joins TRBV23-1 to TRBJ2-1; no clear D. TRBV23-1 has ORF status, its function being uncertain. The CDR3 is made up of 18 amino acids. The ends were cut back, 1 base at V and 0 bases at J, with 16 bases in the middle. The CDR3 region has the DNA TGCGCCAGCAGTCAATGGGTGATGCACCGGAGCTCCTACAATGAGCAGTTCTTC. Its translation: CASSQWVMHRSSYNEQFF.

This clone was counted once. The chain recombines TRBV5-1 with TRBJ1-2, with TRBD1 matching over 7 bases. The CDR3 sequence is 16 residues long. CDR1 and CDR2 (germline): SGHRS, YFSETQ. The J segment lost 3 bases and the V segment lost 1 base, leaving 9 bases of the junction unmatched. The chain's CDR3 is CASSLLGGSLHYGYTF. In nucleotides, the CDR3 is TGCGCCAGCAGCTTGTTAGGGGGCTCGCTACACTATGGCTACACCTTC.

This clone occurred once. This chain joins TRBV5-1 and TRBJ2-7; perhaps TRBD1 as D (5 bases). The CDR3 is made up of 15 amino acids. Trimming pared 5 bases from V and 2 bases from J, leaving 17 bases between. Germline loops: CDR1 SGHRS, CDR2 YFSETQ. The CDR3 sequence is CASRMGQGGAYEQYF. The CDR3 bases are TGCGCCAGCAGGATGGGTCAGGGCGGAGCCTACGAGCAGTACTTC.

The chain links TRBV5-5 to TRBJ1-1; D remains ambiguous. Germline V gene data show CDR1 as SGHKS and CDR2 as YYEKEE (reference sequence). There are 15 residues in the CDR3. V was trimmed by 0 bases and J by 0 bases, leaving 9 bases between them. As DNA, the CDR3 is TGTGCCAGCAGCTTGGCCCCGCAGCTGAACACTGAAGCTTTCTTT. Translating it yields CASSLAPQLNTEAFF.

This clone was picked up one time. This chain uses TRBV5-5 with TRBJ2-2, with D tentatively TRBD1 (6 bases). The CDR3 extends over 15 amino acids. Trimming removed 3 bases at V and 2 bases at J, with 11 bases between. Germline V gene lookup returns CDR1 SGHKS and CDR2 YYEKEE (reference sequence). CDR3 sequence reads: CASSSYRENTGELFF. The CDR3 DNA follows: TGTGCCAGCAGCTCCTACAGGGAAAACACCGGGGAGCTGTTTTTT.

V and J are TRBV7-8 and TRBJ2-3; D tentatively reads TRBD1 or TRBD2 (6 bases each). The V gene's germline CDR1 is SGHVS and CDR2 FQNEAQ. The CDR3 has 16 residues. Deletions cut 11 bases from V and 0 bases from J, with 21 bases between. The CDR3 coding sequence is TGTGCCCTACAGGGCCCGGAGGGCCTCAGCACAGATACGCAGTATTTT. Translating it yields CALQGPEGLSTDTQYF.

V gene TRBV19 combines with J gene TRBJ1-4; 7 bases align to TRBD1. CDR1 is LNHDA, CDR2 SQIVND, per germline (reference sequence). The CDR3 is 14 amino acids. After removal of 5 bases from V and 8 bases from J, the junction contained 8 bases not matched to a gene. The CDR3 loop is CASSLGQLREKLFF. The CDR3 nucleotides are TGTGCCAGTAGTTTGGGACAGCTACGGGAAAAACTGTTTTTT. Variable domain in full (rest from reference TRBV19 and TRBJ1-4): DGGITQSPKYLFRKEGQNVTLSCEQNLNHDAMYWYRQDPGQGLRLIYYSQIVNDFQKGDIAEGYSVSREKKESFPLTVTSAQKNPTAFYLCASSLGQLREKLFFGSGTQLSVL.

J is TRBJ1-5 and V is TRBV28, with 10 bases matching TRBD1. There are 15 residues in the CDR3. J was trimmed by 7 bases and V by 3 bases; bases with no gene match: 6. Per germline, CDR1 MDHEN and CDR2 SYDVKM. The CDR3 DNA sequence: TGTGCCAGCAGTTTTCTCGGGACAGGGGAACAGCCCCAGCATTTT. Translating gives CASSFLGTGEQPQHF.

The gene calls are TRBV19 and TRBJ1-6; D is unclear. From germline, CDR1 is LNHDA and CDR2 SQIVND (reference sequence). This CDR3 spans 19 amino acids. V was pared by 1 base and J by 9 bases, with 25 bases between. The CDR3, as DNA: TGTGCCAGTAGTATAGGATGGGGAGCCGACATCAGGAGGTCTTCACCCCTCCACTTT. Translation gives CASSIGWGADIRRSSPLHF.